The next 27 T cell receptor beta chains were all read from a single sample in a study of OX40 agonist ivuxolimab in advanced cancers. Using immunoSEQ multiplex PCR, the repertoire was profiled, and TCRdb retains in-frame clones only, with some absent. The repertoire consists of tens of thousands of clones, with around 85% occurring once and the leading ten covering about a quarter. Here the sequenced sample was CD4+ or CD8+ T cells sorted from blood, taken in a trial of the OX40 agonist ivuxolimab. The source of these receptors is an adult with an advanced solid tumor such as melanoma, head and neck, liver or kidney cancer.

This clone was counted once. The chain links TRBV5-4 to TRBJ2-5; the match to TRBD2 covers 10 bases. Germline CDR1 reads SGHNT; CDR2 reads YYREEE (reference sequence). This CDR3 is built from 16 residues. J was trimmed by 4 bases and V by 0 bases; bases with no gene match: 6. The CDR3 here is CASSLAERGGPETQYF. The CDR3 nucleotides read TGTGCCAGCAGCTTGGCGGAGCGGGGGGGCCCAGAGACCCAGTACTTC.

This chain joins TRBV4-3 and TRBJ1-5, with TRBD1 as a possible D gene (5 bases). This CDR3 is built from 16 residues. V was cut by 0 bases and J by 4 bases, with 13 bases left in between. Germline V gives CDR1 LGHNA, CDR2 YSLEER. CDR3 bases: TGCGCCAGCAGCCAAGATTGGCAGGGCGAGAATCAGCCCCAGCATTTT. It encodes CASSQDWQGENQPQHF.

V and J are TRBV27 and TRBJ2-5; the D gene could be TRBD1 or TRBD2 (5 bases each). The end of the DNA aligns better with TRBJ2-7, so the J call may be wrong. Germline lookup yields CDR1 MNHEY and CDR2 SMNVEV (reference sequence). This CDR3 is built from 14 residues. The DNA of the CDR3 is TGTGCCAGCAGATCCGGGACCGAGGACTACGAGCAGTACTTC. Protein: CASRSGTEDYEQYF.

In its sample, this clone was seen once. The J gene is TRBJ1-1, the V gene TRBV6-5; TRBD1 might be the D (5 bases). Trimming removed 0 bases from V and 1 base from J, with 12 bases in between. The CDR3 consists of 16 residues. The V gene's germline CDR1 is MNHEY and CDR2 SVGAGI. The DNA of the CDR3 is TGTGCCAGCAGTTACTCGACTGGGGCGGAGAACACTGAAGCTTTCTTT. This sequence encodes CASSYSTGAENTEAFF.

This clone was observed a single time. CDR3 nucleotides: TGTGCCAGCAGCTCCCAGGGGGCCACTGAAGCTTTCTTT. Protein sequence: CASSSQGATEAFF. The chain employs TRBV11-3 and TRBJ1-1, with 8 bases lining up with TRBD1. The V and J ends lost 4 bases and 4 bases, in that order; junction bases with no gene match: 2. The CDR3 is 13 residues long. CDR1 is SGHNT and CDR2 is YENEEA in the germline V gene.

This chain links TRBV27 with TRBJ1-2; 8 bases match TRBD1. There are 15 residues in the CDR3. With V trimmed by 3 bases and J by 4 bases, 7 bases remained unmatched. CDR1 and CDR2 from the germline V gene are MNHEY and SMNVEV (reference sequence). CDR3 DNA sequence: TGTGCCAGCAGTTTTGGCAGGGGGCATAGCTATGGCTACACCTTC. Translating it yields CASSFGRGHSYGYTF.

V gene TRBV6-1 combines with J gene TRBJ2-7; unclear D gene. Trimming stripped 4 bases from V and 1 base from J, with 5 bases between. This CDR3 has 12 amino acids. Germline CDR1 reads MNHNS; CDR2 reads SASEGT. The CDR3 loop reads CASSAGSYEQYF. In DNA form, the CDR3 reads TGTGCCAGCAGTGCCGGATCCTACGAGCAGTACTTC.

The gene calls are TRBV27 and TRBJ1-5; weak D call: TRBD1 (5 bases). V lost 5 bases to trimming and J lost 0 bases, with 23 bases between them. The CDR3 has 19 residues. CDR1 is MNHEY, CDR2 SMNVEV, per germline (reference sequence). The CDR3 loop reads CASSPPPAGTRYSNQPQHF. DNA of the CDR3: TGTGCCAGCAGTCCGCCTCCCGCCGGGACCCGATATAGCAATCAGCCCCAGCATTTT.

V gene TRBV12-1 combines with J gene TRBJ1-2. TRBV12-1 counts as a pseudogene. This CDR3 contains 13 residues. The CDR3 spells CAIAGGVEGGYTF. In nucleotides, the CDR3 is TGTGCCATTGCTGGAGGGGTGGAGGGTGGCTACACCTTC.

The CDR3, as DNA: TGTGCCAGTAGTATCCCCGGGGAGCTGTTTTTT. Protein: CASSIPGELFF. The chain has TRBV19 and TRBJ2-2; no clear D gene. This CDR3 contains 11 residues. Germline lookup yields CDR1 LNHDA and CDR2 SQIVND (reference sequence). Trimming pared 3 bases from V and 6 bases from J, leaving 2 bases between.

The chain joins TRBV5-4 to TRBJ1-6; no definite D call. Germline lookup yields CDR1 SGHNT and CDR2 YYREEE (reference sequence). Trimming took off 0 bases at V and 4 bases at J, with 14 bases between the two ends. This CDR3 has 17 residues. CDR3 in amino acids: CASSLEVNSEYNSPLHF. DNA of the CDR3: TGTGCCAGCAGCTTGGAGGTAAACAGTGAATATAATTCACCCCTCCACTTT.

This chain links TRBV7-9 with TRBJ2-3, with 10 bases aligning to TRBD2. The CDR3 spans 18 residues. Germline V lookup: CDR1 SEHNR, CDR2 FQNEAQ (reference sequence). The V gene end was trimmed by 5 bases and the J gene end by 5 bases; junction bases not matched to a gene: 16. CDR3 loop: CASSPTYLTSGFGDTQYF. The CDR3 region has the DNA TGTGCCAGCAGCCCCACCTACTTGACTAGCGGGTTTGGAGATACGCAGTATTTT.

The V call is TRBV5-4, the J call TRBJ1-1, with unresolved D. Per the germline V gene, CDR1 is SGHNT and CDR2 is YYREEE (reference sequence). The CDR3 runs to 12 residues. Trimming pared 0 bases from V and 11 bases from J, leaving 11 bases between. CDR3 nucleotide sequence: TGTGCCAGCAGCTTGGTGGGAGGGAGGGCTTTCTTT. Its translation: CASSLVGGRAFF.

The V gene is TRBV9, the J gene TRBJ2-7; D remains unclear. CDR1 SGDLS and CDR2 YYNGEE come from the germline V gene. Trimming removed 10 bases from V and 7 bases from J, with 27 bases in between. The length of the CDR3 is 15 residues. In DNA form, the CDR3 reads TGTGCCGGCCATAACTTGGACGGATCCCCCAAGGAGCAGTACTTC. Translated, it gives CAGHNLDGSPKEQYF.

The chain recombines TRBV11-1 with TRBJ2-1; D is undetermined. With 5 bases removed from V and 10 bases from J, the gap between germline ends came to 27 bases. The CDR3 runs to 17 residues. The germline gives CDR1 SGHAT, CDR2 FQDESV (reference sequence). Here the CDR3 DNA reads TGTGCCAGCAGCCCACCTCCACTATTGTACTTCAATGAGGAGCAGTTCTTC. Protein: CASSPPPLLYFNEEQFF.

The rearrangement links TRBV5-8 to TRBJ1-4, with TRBD1 as a possible D gene (6 bases). Germline-derived CDR1 and CDR2 are SGHTS and YDEGEE. Trimming removed 3 bases at V and 0 bases at J, with 18 bases between. This CDR3 region has 18 residues. The CDR3 DNA sequence: TGTGCCAGCAGCTCGATGGGGGGACAACTTACAACTAATGAAAAACTGTTTTTT. It codes for CASSSMGGQLTTNEKLFF.

The rearrangement uses TRBV11-2 and TRBJ2-5; 10 positions agree with TRBD2. The CDR3 has 14 amino acids. From germline, CDR1 is SGHAT and CDR2 FQNNGV. V was clipped by 4 bases and J by 5 bases; unmatched bases: 4. The CDR3 DNA is TGTGCCAGCAGCTCAGCGGGAGGGTATGAGACCCAGTACTTC. It specifies CASSSAGGYETQYF.

The chain has TRBV4-2 and TRBJ2-6; 7 bases align to TRBD1. Germline V lookup: CDR1 LGHNA, CDR2 YNFKEQ. This CDR3 spans 19 amino acids. J was trimmed by 0 bases and V by 0 bases; bases with no gene match: 8. Here the CDR3 reads CASSQEIGQEHSGANVLTF. The DNA of the CDR3 is TGTGCCAGCAGCCAAGAGATCGGACAGGAGCACTCTGGGGCCAACGTCCTGACTTTC.

The chain joins TRBV7-2 to TRBJ2-3, with TRBD2 matching over 14 bases. CDR3 length: 18 residues. The V segment lost 5 bases and the J segment 5 bases; nucleotides outside the gene matches: 12. The V gene's germline CDR1 is SGHTA and CDR2 FQGNSA. The CDR3: CASSPGHLGLAGGDTQYF. CDR3 in DNA: TGTGCCAGCAGCCCGGGACACCTAGGACTAGCGGGAGGAGATACGCAGTATTTT.

This chain joins TRBV5-1 and TRBJ1-1, with 8 bases aligning to TRBD1. Trimming cost V 1 base and J 4 bases; bases outside gene matches: 0. CDR1 is SGHRS and CDR2 is YFSETQ in the germline V gene. This CDR3 is built from 13 residues. Here the CDR3 DNA reads TGCGCCAGCAGCTTGACAGGGGGCACTGAAGCTTTCTTT. Amino acid sequence: CASSLTGGTEAFF.

The chain has TRBV14 and TRBJ2-7, with no clear D. Trimming took 0 bases from V and 9 from J, leaving 9 bases between them. CDR1 and CDR2 (germline): SGHDN, FVKESK. This CDR3 region has 12 residues. In DNA, the CDR3 is TGTGCCAGCAGCCAAGAGAACCTACTGCAGTACTTC. Its translation is CASSQENLLQYF.

The rearrangement links TRBV6-5 to TRBJ2-2; D might be TRBD2 (6 bases). CDR1 is MNHEY, CDR2 SVGAGI, per germline. The ends were cut back, 6 bases at V and 6 bases at J, with 8 bases in the middle. This CDR3 is 12 amino acids long. The CDR3 protein is CASSPGAGELFF. CDR3 bases: TGTGCCAGCAGCCCGGGGGCCGGGGAGCTGTTTTTT.

The chain is built from TRBV11-2 and TRBJ2-5, with D perhaps matching TRBD2 (6 bases). The CDR3 spans 14 residues. With 0 bases removed from V and 1 base from J, the gap between germline ends came to 6 bases. Germline CDR1 and CDR2: SGHAT and FQNNGV. The CDR3 DNA reads as TGTGCCAGCAGCTTAGAGGGGGGCCAAGAGACCCAGTACTTC. This gives the protein CASSLEGGQETQYF. The whole variable domain, filled in from reference TRBV11-2 and TRBJ2-5, reads EAGVAQSPRYKIIEKRQSVAFWCNPISGHATLYWYQQILGQGPKLLIQFQNNGVVDDSQLPKDRFSAERLKGVDSTLKIQPAKLEDSAVYLCASSLEGGQETQYFGPGTRLLVL.

The chain has TRBV19 and TRBJ1-2, with 7 bases that match TRBD1. Germline V gene lookup returns CDR1 LNHDA and CDR2 SQIVND (reference sequence). CDR3 length equals 14 residues. Germline trimming cut 5 bases from V and 3 bases from J; bases unmatched to any gene: 6. CDR3 amino acids: CASSFRQGDYGYTF. For the CDR3, the DNA is TGTGCCAGTAGTTTTCGACAGGGAGACTATGGCTACACCTTC.

The J gene is TRBJ1-3, the V gene TRBV7-8, with no clear D. The V end lost 1 base, the J end lost 0 bases, and 7 bases lay between the germline ends. The CDR3 spans 15 residues. Germline V gene data show CDR1 as SGHVS and CDR2 as FQNEAQ. This CDR3 is CASSLDASSGNTIYF. The DNA of the CDR3 is TGTGCCAGCAGCTTAGATGCCAGCTCTGGAAACACCATATATTTT.

The V gene is TRBV6-5, the J gene TRBJ2-7, with D possibly called TRBD1 or TRBD2 (6 bases each). The CDR3 is 12 amino acids. Germline CDR1 and CDR2: MNHEY and SVGAGI. Trimming shortened V by 5 bases and J by 6 bases, and 11 bases separated the two germline ends. The CDR3 DNA reads TGTGCCAGCAGTGAGGGGGGTCCCGAGCAGTACTTC. It specifies CASSEGGPEQYF.

The rearrangement uses TRBV28 and TRBJ2-1; TRBD2 aligns across 8 bases. The CDR3 spans 14 residues. Germline V CDR1 and CDR2: MDHEN, SYDVKM. Trimming at V came to 5 bases and at J to 7 bases, leaving 7 bases not matched to a gene. The CDR3 sequence is CASSPSGTSNEQFF. The CDR3 DNA reads as TGTGCCAGCAGTCCATCCGGGACTAGTAATGAGCAGTTCTTC.